This T cell receptor (beta chain) was documented in a study of T cell responses to AZD1222 COVID-19 vaccine. Note on this clone: Its specificity is not known.

Study-wide findings and caveats: Spike-wide coverage was observed for vaccine-associated CD4 TCRs, with dominant responses at 160-218 and 743-854. Of spike-specific TCRs, nearly half reportedly target regions left unmutated in variants.

With 3 bases removed from V and 4 bases from J, the gap between germline ends came to 13 bases. Germline V gene data show CDR1 as MNHNS and CDR2 as SASEGT. The CDR3 covers 14 residues. Produced via immunoSEQ multiplex PCR; TCRdb's table is partial and in-frame only. The sample consists of 80,000 to 95,000 clones, 70% to 90% of them appearing once. The V call is TRBV6-1, the J call TRBJ2-7, with D perhaps matching TRBD2 (6 bases). The source is an adult in good health. The sequencing used peripheral blood, collected on day 0 of MenACWY control vaccination. CDR3 loop: CASSDLGGGYEQYF. CDR3 in DNA: TGTGCCAGCAGTGATCTCGGGGGTGGGTACGAGCAGTACTTC.